The 12 T cell receptor beta chains below all came from one sample that was sequenced in a study of vaccination and CD4 T cells after COVID-19. Scientists ran DNA taken from cultured CD4+ T cells through the Oncomine TCR Beta short-read assay for sequencing. TCRdb reanalysed the PCR reads using MiXCR and keeps one entry per CDR3 protein. The sample shows 6,000 to 6,500 distinct CDR3 sequences, 40% to 55% of them seen only once. No antigens are known for them. The treatment denotes: roughly 11-day PBMC culture with coronavirus spike peptide pools or control peptides (ViraFEST assay). Those CD4+ T cells from the unexposed donor predate the COVID-19 pandemic (2011-2018). The sequenced material came from CD4+ T cells from blood, cultured in vitro. The receptors come from a human donor in good health.

V usage is TRBV2 and J usage is TRBJ1-6, with D uncertain. There are 14 residues in the CDR3. Germline values: CDR1 SNHLY, CDR2 FYNNEI. V lost 5 bases and J lost 7, with 12 bases in between. The CDR3 coding sequence is TGTGCCAGCAGTACCATACGCAAAAATTCACCCCTCCACTTT. It encodes CASSTIRKNSPLHF.

The gene calls are TRBV6-4 and TRBJ1-5; TRBD1 is a possible D gene (6 bases). Germline V lookup: CDR1 MRHNA, CDR2 SNTAGT. The CDR3 length is 15 residues. V lost 10 bases and J 0 bases, leaving 16 bases between the germline ends. The DNA for the CDR3 is TGTGCCAACGAGACAGGCCCTTATAGCAATCAGCCCCAGCATTTT. Amino acids: CANETGPYSNQPQHF.

In its sample, this clonotype was seen a few times. The chain joins TRBV6-2 or TRBV6-3 to TRBJ1-2; D gene unclear. The V gene's germline CDR1 is MNHEY and CDR2 SVGEGT. The V end lost 2 bases, the J end lost 2 bases, and 6 bases lay between the germline ends. The CDR3 is 13 residues long. CDR3 protein: CASSYLENYGYTF. The CDR3 DNA is TGTGCCAGCAGTTACCTAGAAAACTATGGCTACACCTTC.

The chain has TRBV10-3 and TRBJ1-1; no reliable D call. The CDR3 is made up of 14 amino acids. V lost 3 bases to trimming and J lost 3 bases, with 11 bases between them. In germline, CDR1 is ENHRY, CDR2 SYGVKD. The CDR3 is CAISDPPQHTEAFF. The CDR3 nucleotides read TGTGCCATCAGTGATCCTCCGCAGCACACTGAAGCTTTCTTT.

This clonotype was detected a few times. The V gene is TRBV18, the J gene TRBJ1-2; no reliable D call. Per germline, CDR1 KGHSH and CDR2 LQKENI. With 1 base removed from V and 4 bases from J, the gap between germline ends came to 10 bases. The CDR3 is 14 amino acids. CDR3: CASSPRGDTYGYTF. In DNA, the CDR3 is TGTGCCAGCTCACCACGGGGTGACACCTATGGCTACACCTTC.

This clonotype was counted only a few times. The V call is TRBV15, the J call TRBJ1-4, with D perhaps TRBD1 (5 bases). V lost 4 bases and J lost 7, with 16 bases in between. CDR1 is LNHNV, CDR2 YYDKDF, per germline (reference sequence). The CDR3 contains 15 residues. The CDR3: CATSTQRGVREKLFF. The CDR3 nucleotides are TGTGCCACCAGCACCCAGAGGGGAGTGCGTGAAAAACTGTTTTTT.

The gene calls are TRBV12-3 or TRBV12-4 and TRBJ1-1; perhaps TRBD1 as D (5 bases). This CDR3 comprises 12 residues. Trimming took off 8 bases at V and 6 bases at J, with 13 bases between the two ends. CDR3 DNA: TGTGCCAGCGGGTCAGGGACCCCTGAAGCTTTCTTT. Amino acids: CASGSGTPEAFF.

V is TRBV7-2 and J is TRBJ2-7, with D possibly called TRBD1 or TRBD2 (5 bases each). Germline CDR1 reads SGHTA; CDR2 reads FQGNSA. The CDR3 is 16 amino acids. The germline V and J ends were trimmed by 2 bases and 2 bases, with 16 bases remaining between them. CDR3 sequence: CASSLISSVGAYEQYF. CDR3 nucleotides: TGTGCCAGCAGCTTAATCTCCTCAGTGGGGGCCTACGAGCAGTACTTC.

The chain combines TRBV10-2 with TRBJ2-3; D call uncertain. The V end lost 4 bases, the J end lost 0 bases, and 5 bases lay between the germline ends. Germline assignment: CDR1 WSHSY and CDR2 SAAADI. The CDR3 runs to 13 residues. DNA for the CDR3: TGCGCCAGCAGTGTGGCTAGCACAGATACGCAGTATTTT. Residues: CASSVASTDTQYF.

The CDR3 DNA reads TGTGCCAGTAGTCCAAGGGGGCTAGGCAACACTGAAGCTTTCTTT. This sequence encodes CASSPRGLGNTEAFF. The rearrangement joins TRBV19 to TRBJ1-1, with TRBD1 identical over 7 bases. Trimming cost V 5 bases and J 2 bases; bases outside gene matches: 8. Germline V gene sequence: CDR1 LNHDA, CDR2 SQIVND (reference sequence). There are 15 residues in the CDR3.

This clonotype was picked up a small number of times. The chain joins TRBV10-3 to TRBJ2-3, with D possibly matching TRBD2 (6 bases). Deletions cut 11 bases from V and 3 bases from J, with 15 bases between. Germline V CDR1 and CDR2: ENHRY, SYGVKD. The length of the CDR3 is 13 residues. CDR3 in amino acids: CASGEGGTDTQYF. For the CDR3, the DNA is TGTGCCTCTGGTGAAGGAGGGACAGATACGCAGTATTTT.

The chain employs TRBV6-1 and TRBJ1-2, with no clear D. This CDR3 has 13 amino acids. Germline V gives CDR1 MNHNS, CDR2 SASEGT. Trimming stripped 4 bases from V and 4 bases from J, with 10 bases between. CDR3 nucleotide sequence: TGTGCCAGCAGTGGGGAGACCCGCTATGGCTACACCTTC. Translation: CASSGETRYGYTF.